This TCR beta chain originates from a study of molecular identifiers for immune sequencing clone quantification. Notes on the study in general: Spiked TCR RNA from one Jurkat cell reportedly showed up when mixed among over 900,000 naive cells. Clone sizes that are highly expanded could be underestimated when identical TCR molecules share a barcode.

The CDR3 contains 16 residues. Germline V CDR1 and CDR2: GTSNPN, SVGIG (reference sequence). The J segment lost 6 bases and the V segment lost 4 bases, leaving 14 bases of the junction unmatched. Isolation of naive CD8 T cells was achieved by sorting on a CD8+CD4-CCR7+CD45RA+ phenotype. This clonotype was observed at least ten times. What it binds is unknown. TCRdb fed the PCR reads into MiXCR, producing one record per CDR3 protein. Of around 470,000 distinct CDR3 sequences in the sample, about 20% were seen once. Specimen: naive CD8+ T cells from blood, with Jurkat cell RNA spiked in. As to subset: FACS-sorted CD8+CD4-CCR7+CD45RA+ naive T cells. The origin of this receptor is a human donor in good health. Some libraries in this study had Jurkat cell RNA spiked in. The chain joins TRBV30 to TRBJ1-5; the match to TRBD1 covers 8 bases. CDR3 loop: CAWKGGWDRTPQPQHF. The CDR3 DNA follows: TGTGCCTGGAAAGGGGGCTGGGACAGGACTCCTCAGCCCCAGCATTTT.